This TCR beta chain was documented in a study of control samples from healthy donors and cancer patients. The protocol was immunoSEQ multiplex PCR, while the TCRdb copy is restricted to in-frame clones and leaves out a portion. The data contain about 80,000 clones, roughly nine tenths of them singletons. Germline V gene data show CDR1 as SGHTA and CDR2 as FQGNSA. Trimming shortened V by 5 bases and J by 4 bases, and 14 bases separated the two germline ends. CDR3 length: 15 residues. This chain connects TRBV7-2 to TRBJ2-2, with a tentative D call TRBD1 (6 bases). The clonotype comes from an older woman in good health. Sequences were obtained from blood. CDR3 nucleotides: TGTGCCAGCAGCAAATACGGGACATTCACCGGGGAGCTGTTTTTT. Encoded protein: CASSKYGTFTGELFF.